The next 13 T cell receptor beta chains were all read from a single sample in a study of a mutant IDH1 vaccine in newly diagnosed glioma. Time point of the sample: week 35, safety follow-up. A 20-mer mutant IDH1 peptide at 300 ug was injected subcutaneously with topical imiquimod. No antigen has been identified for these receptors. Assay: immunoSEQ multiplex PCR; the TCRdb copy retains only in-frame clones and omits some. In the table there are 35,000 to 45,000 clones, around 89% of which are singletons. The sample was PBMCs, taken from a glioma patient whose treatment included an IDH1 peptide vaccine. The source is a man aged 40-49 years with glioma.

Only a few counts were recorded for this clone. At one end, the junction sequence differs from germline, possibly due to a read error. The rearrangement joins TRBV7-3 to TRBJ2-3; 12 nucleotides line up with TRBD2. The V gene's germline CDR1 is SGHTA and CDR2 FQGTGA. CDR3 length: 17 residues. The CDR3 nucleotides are TGTGCCAGCAGCCTAACCGCCCTAGCGGGAGGGGAAGATACGCAGTATTTT. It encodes CASSLTALAGGEDTQYF.

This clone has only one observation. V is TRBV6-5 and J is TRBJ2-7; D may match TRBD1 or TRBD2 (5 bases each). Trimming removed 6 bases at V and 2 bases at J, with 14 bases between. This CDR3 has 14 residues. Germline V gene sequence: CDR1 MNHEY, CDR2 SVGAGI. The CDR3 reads CASRKGTRTYEQYF. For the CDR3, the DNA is TGTGCCAGCAGGAAGGGGACGAGGACCTACGAGCAGTACTTC.

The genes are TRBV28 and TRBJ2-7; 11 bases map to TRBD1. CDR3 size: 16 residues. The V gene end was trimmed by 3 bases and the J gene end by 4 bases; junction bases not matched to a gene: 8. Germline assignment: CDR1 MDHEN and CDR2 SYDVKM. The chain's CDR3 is CASSFKSGTGGYEQYV. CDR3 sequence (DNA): TGTGCCAGCAGTTTTAAGTCCGGGACAGGGGGTTACGAGCAGTACGTC.

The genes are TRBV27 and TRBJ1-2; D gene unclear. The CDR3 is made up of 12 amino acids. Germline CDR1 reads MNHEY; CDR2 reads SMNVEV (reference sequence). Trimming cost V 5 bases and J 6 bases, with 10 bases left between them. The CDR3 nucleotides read TGTGCCAGCAGTGGTAGGGTGGATGGCTACACCTTC. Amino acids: CASSGRVDGYTF.

The CDR3 DNA reads TGTGCCAGCAGCCTCCGTGGTCGGGGAGAGACCCAGTACTTC. It yields the protein CASSLRGRGETQYF. The chain recombines TRBV7-2 with TRBJ2-5; perhaps TRBD2 as D (5 bases). CDR1 SGHTA and CDR2 FQGNSA come from the germline V gene. Trimming took off 5 bases at V and 4 bases at J, with 14 bases between the two ends. This CDR3 spans 14 amino acids.

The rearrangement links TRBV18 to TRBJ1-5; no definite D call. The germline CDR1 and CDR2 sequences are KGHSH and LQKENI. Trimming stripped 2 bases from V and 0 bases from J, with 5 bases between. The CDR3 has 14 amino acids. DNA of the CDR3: TGTGCCAGCTCACCAGGAGTTAGCAATCAGCCCCAGCATTTT. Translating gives CASSPGVSNQPQHF.

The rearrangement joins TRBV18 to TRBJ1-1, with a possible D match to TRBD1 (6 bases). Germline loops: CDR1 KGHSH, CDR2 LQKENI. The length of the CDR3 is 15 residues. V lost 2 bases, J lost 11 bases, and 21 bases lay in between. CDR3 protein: CASSPKGDLLLEAFF. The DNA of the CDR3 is TGTGCCAGCTCACCAAAGGGGGACTTGTTGTTAGAGGCTTTCTTT.

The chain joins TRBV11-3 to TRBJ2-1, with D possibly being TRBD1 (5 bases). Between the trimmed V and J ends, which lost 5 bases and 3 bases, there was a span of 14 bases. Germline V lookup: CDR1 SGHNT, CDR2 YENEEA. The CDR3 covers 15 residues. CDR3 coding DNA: TGTGCCAGCAGCCAGGGCAGGGAAAACTACAATGAGCAGTTCTTC. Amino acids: CASSQGRENYNEQFF.

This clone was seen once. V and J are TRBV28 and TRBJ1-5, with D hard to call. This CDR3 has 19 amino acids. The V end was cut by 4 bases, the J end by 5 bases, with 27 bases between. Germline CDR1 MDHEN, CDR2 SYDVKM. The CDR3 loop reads CASSSTPLGGSEFDQPQHF. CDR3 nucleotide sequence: TGTGCCAGCAGTTCTACTCCCTTGGGAGGGTCGGAGTTCGATCAGCCCCAGCATTTT.

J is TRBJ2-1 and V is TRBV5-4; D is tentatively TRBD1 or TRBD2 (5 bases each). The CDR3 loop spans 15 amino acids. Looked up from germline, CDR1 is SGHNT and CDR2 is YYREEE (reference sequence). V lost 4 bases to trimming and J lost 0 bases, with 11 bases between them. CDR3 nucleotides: TGTGCCAGCAGCCCGGGGCGGCTCTCCTACAATGAGCAGTTCTTC. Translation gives CASSPGRLSYNEQFF.

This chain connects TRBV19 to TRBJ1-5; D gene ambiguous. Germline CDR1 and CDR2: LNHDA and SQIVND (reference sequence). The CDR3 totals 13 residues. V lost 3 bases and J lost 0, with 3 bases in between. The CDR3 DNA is TGTGCCAGTAGTATGAGTAGCAATCAGCCCCAGCATTTT. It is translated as CASSMSSNQPQHF.

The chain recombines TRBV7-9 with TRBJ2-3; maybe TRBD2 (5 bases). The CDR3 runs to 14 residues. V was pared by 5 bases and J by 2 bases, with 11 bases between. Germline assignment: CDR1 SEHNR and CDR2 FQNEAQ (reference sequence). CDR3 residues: CASSLGGYTDTQYF. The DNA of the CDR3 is TGTGCCAGCAGCCTAGGCGGGTACACAGATACGCAGTATTTT.

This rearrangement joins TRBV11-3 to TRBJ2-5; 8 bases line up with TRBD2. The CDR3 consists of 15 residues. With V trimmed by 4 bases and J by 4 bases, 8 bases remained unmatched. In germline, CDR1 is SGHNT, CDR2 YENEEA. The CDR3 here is CASSSGTSSSETQYF. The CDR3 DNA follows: TGTGCCAGCAGCTCCGGGACTAGTTCATCAGAGACCCAGTACTTC. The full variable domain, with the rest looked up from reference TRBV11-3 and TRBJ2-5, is EAGVVQSPRYKIIEKKQPVAFWCNPISGHNTLYWYLQNLGQGPELLIRYENEEAVDDSQLPKDRFSAERLKGVDSTLKIQPAELGDSAVYLCASSSGTSSSETQYFGPGTRLLVL.